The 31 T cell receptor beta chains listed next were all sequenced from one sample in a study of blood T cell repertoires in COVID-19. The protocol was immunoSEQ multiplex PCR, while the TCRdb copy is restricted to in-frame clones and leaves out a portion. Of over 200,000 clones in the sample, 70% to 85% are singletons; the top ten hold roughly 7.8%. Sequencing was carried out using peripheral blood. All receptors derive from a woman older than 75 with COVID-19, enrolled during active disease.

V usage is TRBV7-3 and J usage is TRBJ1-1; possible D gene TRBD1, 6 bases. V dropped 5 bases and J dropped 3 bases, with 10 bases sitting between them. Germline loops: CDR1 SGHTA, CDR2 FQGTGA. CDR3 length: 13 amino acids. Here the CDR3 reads CASSRDRHTEAFF. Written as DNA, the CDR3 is TGTGCCAGCAGCCGAGACAGGCACACTGAAGCTTTCTTT. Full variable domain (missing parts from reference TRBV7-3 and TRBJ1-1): GAGVSQTPSNKVTEKGKYVELRCDPISGHTALYWYRQSLGQGPEFLIYFQGTGAADDSGLPNDRFFAVRPEGSVSTLKIQRTERGDSAVYLCASSRDRHTEAFFGQGTRLTVV.

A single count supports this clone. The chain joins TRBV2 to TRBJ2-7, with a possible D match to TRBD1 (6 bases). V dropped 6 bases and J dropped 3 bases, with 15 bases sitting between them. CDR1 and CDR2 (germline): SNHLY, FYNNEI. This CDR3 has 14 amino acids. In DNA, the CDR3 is TGTGCCAGCAGGAGCTGGACAGCTTACTACGAGCAGTACTTC. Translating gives CASRSWTAYYEQYF.

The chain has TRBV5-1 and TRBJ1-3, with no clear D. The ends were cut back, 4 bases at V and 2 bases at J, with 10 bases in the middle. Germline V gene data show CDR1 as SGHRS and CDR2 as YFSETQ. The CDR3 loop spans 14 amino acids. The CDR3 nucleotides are TGCGCCAGCAGCCCTGCCACAGCTGGAAACACCATATATTTT. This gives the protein CASSPATAGNTIYF. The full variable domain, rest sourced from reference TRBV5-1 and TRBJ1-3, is KAGVTQTPRYLIKTRGQQVTLSCSPISGHRSVSWYQQTPGQGLQFLFEYFSETQRNKGNFPGRFSGRQFSNSRSEMNVSTLELGDSALYLCASSPATAGNTIYFGEGSWLTVV.

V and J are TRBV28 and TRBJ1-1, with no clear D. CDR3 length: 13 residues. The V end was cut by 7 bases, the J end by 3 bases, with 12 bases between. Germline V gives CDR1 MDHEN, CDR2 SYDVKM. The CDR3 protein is CASTPPGYTEAFF. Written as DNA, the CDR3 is TGTGCCAGCACCCCACCGGGATACACTGAAGCTTTCTTT.

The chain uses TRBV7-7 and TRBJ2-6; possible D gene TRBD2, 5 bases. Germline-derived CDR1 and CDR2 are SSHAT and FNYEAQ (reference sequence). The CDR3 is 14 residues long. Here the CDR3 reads CARSRTGGANVLTF. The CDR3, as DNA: TGTGCTAGAAGCCGGACGGGGGGGGCCAACGTCCTGACTTTC. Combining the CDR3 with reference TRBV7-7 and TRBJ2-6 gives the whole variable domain GAGVSQSPRYKVTKRGQDVTLRCDPISSHATLYWYQQALGQGPEFLTYFNYEAQPDKSGLPSDRFSAERPEGSISTLTIQRTEQRDSAMYRCARSRTGGANVLTFGAGSRLTVL.

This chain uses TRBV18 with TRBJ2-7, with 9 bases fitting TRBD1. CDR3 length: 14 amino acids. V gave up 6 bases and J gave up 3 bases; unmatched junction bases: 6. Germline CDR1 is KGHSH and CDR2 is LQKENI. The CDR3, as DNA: TGTGCCAGCTCCCCCGGGACAGGGTTCTACGAGCAGTACTTC. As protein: CASSPGTGFYEQYF.

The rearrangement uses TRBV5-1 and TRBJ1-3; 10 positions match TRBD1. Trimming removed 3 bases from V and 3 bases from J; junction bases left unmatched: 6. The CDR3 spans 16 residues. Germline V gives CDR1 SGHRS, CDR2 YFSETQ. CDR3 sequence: CASSYGTGEIGNTIYF. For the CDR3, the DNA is TGCGCCAGCAGCTATGGGACAGGGGAAATTGGAAACACCATATATTTT.

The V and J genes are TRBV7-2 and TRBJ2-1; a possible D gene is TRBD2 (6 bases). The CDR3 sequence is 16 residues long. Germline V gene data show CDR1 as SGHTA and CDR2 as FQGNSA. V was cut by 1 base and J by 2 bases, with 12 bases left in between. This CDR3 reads CASSLGLASAYNEQFF. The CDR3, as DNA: TGTGCCAGCAGCTTAGGTTTGGCTAGCGCCTACAATGAGCAGTTCTTC.

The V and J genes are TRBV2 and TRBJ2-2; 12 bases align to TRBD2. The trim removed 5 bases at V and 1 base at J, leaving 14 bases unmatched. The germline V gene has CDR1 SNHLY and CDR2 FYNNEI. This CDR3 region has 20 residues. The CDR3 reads CASSRSGGLAGLLNTGELFF. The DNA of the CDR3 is TGTGCCAGCAGTCGCAGTGGAGGACTAGCGGGGTTACTGAACACCGGGGAGCTGTTTTTT.

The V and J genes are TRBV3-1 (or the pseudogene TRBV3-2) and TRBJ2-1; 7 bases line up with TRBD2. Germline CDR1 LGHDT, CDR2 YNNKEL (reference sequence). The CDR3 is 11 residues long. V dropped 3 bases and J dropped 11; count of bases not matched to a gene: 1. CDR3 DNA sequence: TGTGCCAGCAGCCACGGGACTAAGCAGTTCTTC. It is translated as CASSHGTKQFF.

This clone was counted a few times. CDR3 amino acids: CASSLDGTGGFRRSNEQFF. The CDR3 DNA reads as TGTGCCAGCAGCCTGGATGGGACAGGGGGGTTTCGGCGGTCCAATGAGCAGTTCTTC. V gene TRBV7-3 combines with J gene TRBJ2-1; 11 nucleotides align to TRBD1. The germline CDR1 and CDR2 sequences are SGHTA and FQGTGA. This CDR3 has 19 amino acids. Trimming cost V 5 bases and J 6 bases; bases outside gene matches: 18.

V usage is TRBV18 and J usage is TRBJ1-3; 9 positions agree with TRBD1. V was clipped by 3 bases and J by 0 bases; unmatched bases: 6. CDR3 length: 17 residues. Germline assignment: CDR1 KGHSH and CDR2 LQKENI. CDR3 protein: CASSPTVGQGSGNTIYF. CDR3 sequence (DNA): TGTGCCAGCTCACCCACTGTGGGACAGGGCTCTGGAAACACCATATATTTT.

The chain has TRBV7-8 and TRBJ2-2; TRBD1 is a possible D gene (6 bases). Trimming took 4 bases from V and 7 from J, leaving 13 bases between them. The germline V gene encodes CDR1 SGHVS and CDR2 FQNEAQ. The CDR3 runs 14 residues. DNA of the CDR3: TGTGCCAGCAGCTCCGGGACACTCCACGGGGAGCTGTTTTTT. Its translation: CASSSGTLHGELFF.

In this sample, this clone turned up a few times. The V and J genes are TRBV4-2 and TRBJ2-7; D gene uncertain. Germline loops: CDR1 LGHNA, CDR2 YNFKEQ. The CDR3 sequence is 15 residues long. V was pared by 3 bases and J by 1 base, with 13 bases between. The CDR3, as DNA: TGTGCCAGCAGCCAGACCATCTTCGGGTCCTACGAGCAGTACTTC. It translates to CASSQTIFGSYEQYF.

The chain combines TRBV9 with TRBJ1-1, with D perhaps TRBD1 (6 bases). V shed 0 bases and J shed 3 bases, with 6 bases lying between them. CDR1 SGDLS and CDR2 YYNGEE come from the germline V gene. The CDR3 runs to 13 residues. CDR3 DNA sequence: TGTGCCAGCAGCGTAGACAGGGACACTGAAGCTTTCTTT. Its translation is CASSVDRDTEAFF.

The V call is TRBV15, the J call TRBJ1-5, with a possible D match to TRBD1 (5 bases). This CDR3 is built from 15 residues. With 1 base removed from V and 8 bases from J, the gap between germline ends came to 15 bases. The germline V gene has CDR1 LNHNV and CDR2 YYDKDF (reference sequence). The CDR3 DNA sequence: TGTGCCACCAGCAGAGCACCTGGGGCCGCAGAGCCCCAGCATTTT. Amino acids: CATSRAPGAAEPQHF. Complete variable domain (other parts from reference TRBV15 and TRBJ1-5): DAMVIQNPRYQVTQFGKPVTLSCSQTLNHNVMYWYQQKSSQAPKLLFHYYDKDFNNEADTPDNFQSRRPNTSFCFLDIRSPGLGDTAMYLCATSRAPGAAEPQHFGDGTRLSIL.

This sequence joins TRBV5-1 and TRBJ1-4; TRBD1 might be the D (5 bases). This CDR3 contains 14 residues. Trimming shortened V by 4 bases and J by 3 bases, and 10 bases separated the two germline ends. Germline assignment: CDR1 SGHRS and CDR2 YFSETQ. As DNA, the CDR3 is TGCGCCAGCAGCCAGGGAGGGTCTAATGAAAAACTGTTTTTT. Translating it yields CASSQGGSNEKLFF.

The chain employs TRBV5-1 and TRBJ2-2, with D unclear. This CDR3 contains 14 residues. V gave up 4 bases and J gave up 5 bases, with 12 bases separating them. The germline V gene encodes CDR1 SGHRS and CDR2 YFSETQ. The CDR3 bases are TGCGCCAGCAGCCGGTCCCTTGAGACCGGGGAGCTGTTTTTT. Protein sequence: CASSRSLETGELFF.

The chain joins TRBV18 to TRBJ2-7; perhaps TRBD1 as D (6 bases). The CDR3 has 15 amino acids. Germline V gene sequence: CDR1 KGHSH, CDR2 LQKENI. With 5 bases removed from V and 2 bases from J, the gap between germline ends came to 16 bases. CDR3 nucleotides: TGTGCCAGCTCAGTATACCGGGACACGACCTACGAGCAGTACTTC. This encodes CASSVYRDTTYEQYF.

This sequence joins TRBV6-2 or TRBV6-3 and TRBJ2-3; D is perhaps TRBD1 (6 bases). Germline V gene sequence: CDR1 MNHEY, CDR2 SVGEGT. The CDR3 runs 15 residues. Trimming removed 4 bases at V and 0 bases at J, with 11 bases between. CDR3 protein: CASSSQGTSTDTQYF. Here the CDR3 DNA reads TGTGCCAGCAGTTCACAGGGAACTAGCACAGATACGCAGTATTTT.

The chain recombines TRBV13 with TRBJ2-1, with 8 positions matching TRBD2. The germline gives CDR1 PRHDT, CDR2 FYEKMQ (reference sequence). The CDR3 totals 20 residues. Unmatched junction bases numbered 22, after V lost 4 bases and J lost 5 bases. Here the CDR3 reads CASSSAPRSGGWERDNEQFF. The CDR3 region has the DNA TGTGCCAGCAGCTCCGCCCCTAGGAGCGGGGGATGGGAAAGAGACAATGAGCAGTTCTTC. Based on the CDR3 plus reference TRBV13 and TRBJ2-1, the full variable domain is AAGVIQSPRHLIKEKRETATLKCYPIPRHDTVYWYQQGPGQDPQFLISFYEKMQSDKGSIPDRFSAQQFSDYHSELNMSSLELGDSALYFCASSSAPRSGGWERDNEQFFGPGTRLTVL.

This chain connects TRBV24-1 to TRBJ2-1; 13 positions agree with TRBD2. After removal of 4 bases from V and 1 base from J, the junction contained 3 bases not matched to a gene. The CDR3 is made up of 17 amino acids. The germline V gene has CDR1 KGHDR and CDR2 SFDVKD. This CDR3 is CATSDPGLAGSYNEQFF. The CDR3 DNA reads TGTGCCACCAGTGACCCGGGACTAGCGGGGTCCTACAATGAGCAGTTCTTC.

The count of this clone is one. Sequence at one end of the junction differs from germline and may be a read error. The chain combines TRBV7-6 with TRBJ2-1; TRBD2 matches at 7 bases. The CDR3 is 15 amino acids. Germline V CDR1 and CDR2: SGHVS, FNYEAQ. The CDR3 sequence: CASSLAGLGGNEQFF. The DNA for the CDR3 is TGTGCCAGCAGCCTAGCCGGACTAGGAGGCAATGAGCAGTTCTTC.

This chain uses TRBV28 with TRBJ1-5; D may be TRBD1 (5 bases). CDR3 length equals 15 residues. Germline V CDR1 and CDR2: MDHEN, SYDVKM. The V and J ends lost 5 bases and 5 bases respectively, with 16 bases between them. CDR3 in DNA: TGTGCCAGCAGTCTCTTAGGCGGGGGTTATCAGCCCCAGCATTTT. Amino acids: CASSLLGGGYQPQHF. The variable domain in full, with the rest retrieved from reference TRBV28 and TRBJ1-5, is DVKVTQSSRYLVKRTGEKVFLECVQDMDHENMFWYRQDPGLGLRLIYFSYDVKMKEKGDIPEGYSVSREKKERFSLILESASTNQTSMYLCASSLLGGGYQPQHFGDGTRLSIL.

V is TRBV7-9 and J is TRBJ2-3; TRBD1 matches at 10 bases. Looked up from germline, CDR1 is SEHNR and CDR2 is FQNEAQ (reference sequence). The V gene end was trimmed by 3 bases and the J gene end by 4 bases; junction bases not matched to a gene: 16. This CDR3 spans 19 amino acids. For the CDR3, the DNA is TGTGCCAGCAGCTTTGCCCTGGGATGGCGGGACAGGGGTTCAGATACGCAGTATTTT. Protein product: CASSFALGWRDRGSDTQYF.

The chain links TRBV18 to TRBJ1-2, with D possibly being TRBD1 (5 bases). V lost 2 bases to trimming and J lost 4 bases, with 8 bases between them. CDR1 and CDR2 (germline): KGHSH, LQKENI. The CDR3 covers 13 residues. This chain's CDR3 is CASSPRGGYGYTF. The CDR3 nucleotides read TGTGCCAGCTCACCAAGGGGAGGCTATGGCTACACCTTC. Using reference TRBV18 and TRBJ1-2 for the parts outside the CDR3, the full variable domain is NAGVMQNPRHLVRRRGQEARLRCSPMKGHSHVYWYRQLPEEGLKFMVYLQKENIIDESGMPKERFSAEFPKEGPSILRIQQVVRGDSAAYFCASSPRGGYGYTFGSGTRLTVV.

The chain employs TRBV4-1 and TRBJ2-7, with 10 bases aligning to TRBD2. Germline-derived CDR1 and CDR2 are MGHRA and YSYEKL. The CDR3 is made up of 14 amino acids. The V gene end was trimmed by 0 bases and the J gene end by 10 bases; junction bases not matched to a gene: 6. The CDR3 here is CASSQDPSGGFQYF. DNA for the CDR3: TGCGCCAGCAGCCAAGACCCTAGCGGGGGATTTCAGTACTTC.

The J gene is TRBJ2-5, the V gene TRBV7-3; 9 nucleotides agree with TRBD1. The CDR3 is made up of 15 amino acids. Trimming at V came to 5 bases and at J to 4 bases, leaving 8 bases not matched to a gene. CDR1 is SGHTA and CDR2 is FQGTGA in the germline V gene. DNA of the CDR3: TGTGCCAGCAGCCCGGGGACAGGGAGAGGAGAGACCCAGTACTTC. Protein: CASSPGTGRGETQYF.

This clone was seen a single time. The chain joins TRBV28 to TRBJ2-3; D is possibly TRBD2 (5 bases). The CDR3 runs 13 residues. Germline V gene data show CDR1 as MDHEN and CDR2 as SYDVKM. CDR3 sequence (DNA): TGTGCGTCGGCCCAACGAGCGGTAGATACGCAGTATTTT. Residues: CASAQRAVDTQYF.

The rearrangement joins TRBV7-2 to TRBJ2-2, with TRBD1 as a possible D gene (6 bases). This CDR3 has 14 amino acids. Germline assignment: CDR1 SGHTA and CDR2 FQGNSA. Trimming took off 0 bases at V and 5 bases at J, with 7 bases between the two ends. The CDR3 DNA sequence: TGTGCCAGCAGCTTAGCCAGGGGAACCGGGGAGCTGTTTTTT. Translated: CASSLARGTGELFF.

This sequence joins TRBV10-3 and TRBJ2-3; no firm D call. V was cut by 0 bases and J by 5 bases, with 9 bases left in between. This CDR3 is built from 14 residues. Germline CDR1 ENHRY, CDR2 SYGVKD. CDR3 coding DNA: TGTGCCATCAGTGAGTCGAGGTCCGGAGATACGCAGTATTTT. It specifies CAISESRSGDTQYF.